Below, 10 T cell receptor beta chains from the same sample are listed, as sequenced in a study of regulatory T cells in long-lasting Graves disease. The time point here: persistent/refractory GD, antithyroid drugs over 5 years with positive TRAb. Extracted PBMC RNA gave rise to the TCR library. Relying on iRepertoire HTBI primers and Arm-PCR of CDR3 regions, the team built TCR beta libraries. MiXCR, applied by TCRdb to the multiplex PCR reads, yields one record per CDR3 protein. Among 600,000 to 850,000 distinct CDR3 sequences listed, around 32% were seen once. The source material was peripheral blood mononuclear cells (PBMCs), sampled when the disease was refractory, from a patient treated with antithyroid drugs. The source of these receptors is a female donor with Graves disease.

The chain recombines TRBV7-9 with TRBJ1-1; D uncertain. CDR1 is SEHNR, CDR2 FQNEAQ, per germline (reference sequence). The CDR3 has 15 amino acids. Trimming removed 2 bases from V and 0 bases from J, with 10 bases in between. The DNA for the CDR3 is TGTGCCAGCAGCTTACCCAGGCTGATGAACACTGAAGCTTTCTTT. As protein: CASSLPRLMNTEAFF.

V gene TRBV12-3 or TRBV12-4 combines with J gene TRBJ1-1; 11 bases agree with TRBD1. This CDR3 is 15 amino acids long. The ends lost 4 bases at V and 4 bases at J; junction bases unmatched: 5. The CDR3 sequence: CASSSRTGGGTEAFF. In DNA, the CDR3 is TGTGCCAGCAGTTCGAGGACAGGGGGCGGCACTGAAGCTTTCTTT.

This clonotype has a count of ten or more. The chain joins TRBV3-1 to TRBJ2-6; D unresolved. CDR1 is LGHDT, CDR2 YNNKEL, per germline (reference sequence). The CDR3 is made up of 16 amino acids. The V end lost 4 bases, the J end lost 0 bases, and 10 bases lay between the germline ends. In DNA, the CDR3 is TGTGCCAGCAGCCTTGGGTCGTTCTCTGGGGCCAACGTCCTGACTTTC. This encodes CASSLGSFSGANVLTF.

The chain combines TRBV18 with TRBJ1-4, with 7 bases that match TRBD1. The junction had 23 bases not matched to a gene; V was cut back by 5 bases and J by 8 bases. The germline V gene encodes CDR1 KGHSH and CDR2 LQKENI. The CDR3 has 19 amino acids. The CDR3 DNA sequence: TGTGCCAGCTCAGTCTCCGGGACAGTCCTTCTCGGAGTTGGAGAAAAACTGTTTTTT. Translation gives CASSVSGTVLLGVGEKLFF.

The J gene is TRBJ1-3, the V gene TRBV28; D may be TRBD1 (6 bases). CDR1 and CDR2 (germline): MDHEN, SYDVKM. V gave up 6 bases and J gave up 1 base, with 10 bases separating them. The CDR3 has 14 amino acids. The DNA for the CDR3 is TGTGCCAGCAGGTCCAGGGGATCTGGAAACACCATATATTTT. This gives the protein CASRSRGSGNTIYF.

This clonotype was detected only a few times. CDR3 in DNA: TGTGCCAGCAGTTTAGTGAATGTGGCTAGCGACCATTCTCCGACGAACACCGGGGAGCTGTTTTTT. Protein sequence: CASSLVNVASDHSPTNTGELFF. This chain links TRBV12-3 or TRBV12-4 with TRBJ2-2; weak D call: TRBD2 (6 bases). The CDR3 loop spans 22 amino acids. The V and J ends lost 1 base and 0 bases respectively, with 27 bases between them.

This clonotype was picked up many times. The chain is built from TRBV20-1 and TRBJ1-5; no reliable D call. From germline, CDR1 is DFQATT and CDR2 SNEGSKA (reference sequence). This CDR3 is built from 12 residues. Trimming left V 3 bases short and J 1 base short, with 4 bases between. The CDR3 loop is CSASRSNQPQHF. The CDR3 DNA is TGCAGTGCTAGTCGGAGCAATCAGCCCCAGCATTTT.

This clonotype was detected only a few times. The chain employs TRBV29-1 and TRBJ2-7, with 9 positions matching TRBD1. The CDR3 is 15 amino acids. In germline, CDR1 is SQVTM, CDR2 ANQGSEA. V lost 4 bases and J lost 2; bases outside the gene matches: 9. The DNA of the CDR3 is TGCAGCGTTGTGTCGTGGGGACAGGGAACCTACGAGCAGTACTTC. The encoded protein is CSVVSWGQGTYEQYF.

This clonotype came up a few times. The V and J genes are TRBV11-3 and TRBJ2-5; the D gene could be TRBD1 or TRBD2 (5 bases each). The CDR3 is 16 residues long. Trimming removed 2 bases from V and 1 base from J, with 14 bases in between. Germline assignment: CDR1 SGHNT and CDR2 YENEEA. The CDR3 spells CASSLKVWGIQETQYF. For the CDR3, the DNA is TGTGCCAGCAGCTTAAAGGTCTGGGGGATCCAAGAGACCCAGTACTTC.

The chain links TRBV6-5 to TRBJ1-4; weak D call: TRBD1 (6 bases). In germline, CDR1 is MNHEY, CDR2 SVGAGI. The V end lost 0 bases, the J end lost 6 bases, and 11 bases lay between the germline ends. This CDR3 region has 15 residues. In DNA, the CDR3 is TGTGCCAGCAGTTACTCTGCGGACAGACATGAAAAACTGTTTTTT. It is translated as CASSYSADRHEKLFF.